The 5 T cell receptor beta chains reported below all come from one sample, sequenced in a study of regulatory T cells in long-lasting Graves disease. According to the study, TCR beta libraries were built with iRepertoire HTBI primers and CDR3-region Arm-PCR. TCRdb analysed the multiplex PCR reads with MiXCR anew, one entry per CDR3 protein. The sample lists roughly 380,000 distinct CDR3 sequences, roughly a sixth occurring once. The time point is: newly diagnosed GD, antithyroid drugs for less than 3 months. There was RNA extracted from PBMCs, and the TCR library was made from it. The same specimen was also included in a second study, on T cells in Graves' hyperthyroidism and ophthalmopathy.

The sequences come from peripheral blood mononuclear cells (PBMCs), collected at new diagnosis, from a patient treated with antithyroid drugs. These receptors were obtained from a middle-aged man with Graves disease.

This clonotype was counted between two and nine times. This sequence joins TRBV15 and TRBJ2-5; TRBD2 might be the D (5 bases). This CDR3 contains 14 residues. Germline V gives CDR1 LNHNV, CDR2 YYDKDF (reference sequence). V lost 0 bases, J lost 5 bases, and 10 bases lay in between. The CDR3 reads CATSRDRSGETQYF. DNA of the CDR3: TGTGCCACCAGCAGAGATCGGTCGGGGGAGACCCAGTACTTC.

This clonotype was counted many times. The chain is built from TRBV24-1 and TRBJ2-1, with D tentatively TRBD1 (5 bases). CDR1 and CDR2 from the germline V gene are KGHDR and SFDVKD. Trimming removed 3 bases at V and 6 bases at J, with 14 bases between. The CDR3 sequence is 15 residues long. CDR3 in amino acids: CATSDPGPRGNEQFF. Here the CDR3 DNA reads TGTGCCACCAGTGATCCAGGGCCTCGAGGCAATGAGCAGTTCTTC.

Ten or more counts support this clonotype. The chain combines TRBV28 with TRBJ2-4; TRBD2 matches 12 bases. With 3 bases clipped from V and 7 bases from J, the junction kept 16 bases outside the gene matches. Germline loops: CDR1 MDHEN, CDR2 SYDVKM. The CDR3 extends over 19 amino acids. The DNA of the CDR3 is TGTGCCAGCAGTTTCCTCGGGCTAGCGGGGGGGCCAGGTGGGAACATTCAGTACTTC. As protein: CASSFLGLAGGPGGNIQYF.

The rearrangement uses TRBV20-1 and TRBJ2-3, with TRBD2 identical over 12 bases. Germline V gene lookup returns CDR1 DFQATT and CDR2 SNEGSKA (reference sequence). The CDR3 runs 16 residues. With V trimmed by 2 bases and J by 2 bases, 5 bases remained unmatched. In nucleotides, the CDR3 is TGCAGTGCTAGATTCGGACTAGCGGGGTACACAGATACGCAGTATTTT. Translating it yields CSARFGLAGYTDTQYF.

In DNA, the CDR3 is TGTGCCAGCAGCTTCTTCGGACAGCCGGGGGAGACCCAGTACTTC. It specifies CASSFFGQPGETQYF. The chain employs TRBV7-2 and TRBJ2-5, with a possible D match to TRBD1 (6 bases). This CDR3 has 15 amino acids. Germline CDR1 is SGHTA and CDR2 is FQGNSA. V was shortened by 3 bases and J by 5 bases, with 16 bases between the two germline ends.